This T cell receptor beta chain was retrieved from a study of blood T cell repertoires in COVID-19. Study at large: From the United States, Italy and Spain came samples of acute and convalescent COVID-19. PBMCs, B-cell-depleted T cells, or T cells provided the cDNA or gDNA that made up the material.

Authors' processing steps: Amplification of reference gene primers was used by the study to estimate nucleated cell counts. Only in-frame clones appear in the TCRdb table, and some are missing; sequencing was by immunoSEQ multiplex PCR. The V and J calls and clone size were taken over from that table, and D and trimming were inferred from the DNA. The table has fewer than 300,000 clones, around four fifths seen once. The CDR3 contains 15 residues. CDR1 is SGHRS and CDR2 is YFSETQ in the germline V gene. Trimming pared 1 base from V and 5 bases from J, leaving 16 bases between. The material sequenced was peripheral blood. The clonotype was recovered from a woman between 65 and 79 years old with active or convalescent COVID-19. The V and J genes are TRBV5-1 and TRBJ2-7; D possibly corresponds to TRBD2 (6 bases). The DNA of the CDR3 is TGCGCCAGCAGCTTGTTATGGGGGGATAGAGACGAGCAGTACTTC. Residues: CASSLLWGDRDEQYF.